This T cell receptor beta chain was recorded in a study of cytomegalovirus exposure and HLA in healthy donors. Primers: 60 Vbeta forward and 13 Jbeta reverse. TCRdb's table, derived via immunoSEQ multiplex PCR, lists solely in-frame clones and lacks some. This sample has about 95,000 clones, with about four fifths found just once. Findings of the study overall: What a later analysis reportedly showed was that an Asian-associated ancestry cluster had fewer N-insertions than the approximately 700-donor mean. A likely sequencing artifact accounted for one observed cluster of highly shared sequence variants. Later work associated 16,951 TCR beta sequences with HLA alleles at 0.05 false discovery rate.

Comments on this clone: Its antigen is undetermined.

Germline assignment: CDR1 GTSNPN and CDR2 SVGIG (reference sequence). Trimming removed 1 base from V and 2 bases from J, with 6 bases in between. The length of the CDR3 is 13 residues. The rearrangement uses TRBV30 and TRBJ1-5, with a tentative D call TRBD1 (6 bases). This TCR was recovered from a woman in her 70s in good health and CMV-seropositive. The sequencing sample was made of PBMCs. The CDR3, as DNA: TGTGCCTGGAGTGGACAGGGCAATCAGCCCCAGCATTTT. It yields the protein CAWSGQGNQPQHF.